This is a list of T cell receptor beta chains from one sample in a study of Ad26.COV2.S vaccination and SARS-CoV-2 variants. Only in-frame clones appear in the TCRdb table, and some are missing; sequencing was by immunoSEQ multiplex PCR. Of about 400,000 clones listed, roughly 85% are singletons. The sample in question was peripheral blood, obtained in a trial of Ad26.COV2.S vaccine versus placebo. These receptor sequences come from a person aged 18-60 years who received the Ad26.COV2.S COVID-19 vaccine or a placebo. Both conserved end residues are part of each CDR3. The D gene is left open where the match is weak. A row's size may be missing; if present it is once, few, many or a size class.

TRBV7-7	once	TRBJ2-1	TRBD2	CASSSTSGVSSYNEQFF	TGTGCCAGCAGCTCGACTAGCGGGGTCAGCTCCTACAATGAGCAGTTCTTC
TRBV7-2	few	TRBJ2-2	TRBD2	CASSPRSGRGNTGELFF	TGTGCCAGCAGCCCCCGTTCTGGGAGGGGGAACACCGGGGAGCTGTTTTTT
TRBV29-1	NA	TRBJ2-1	TRBD2	CSVAVAGGHFSYNEQFF	TGCAGCGTTGCCGTTGCGGGGGGTCATTTCTCCTACAATGAGCAGTTCTTC
TRBV12-3/TRBV12-4	NA	TRBJ2-7	NA	CASSLGRNYEQYF	TGTGCCAGCAGTTTAGGCCGGAACTACGAGCAGTACTTC
TRBV6-2/TRBV6-3	NA	TRBJ2-4	NA	CASSYGRGQYF	TGTGCCAGCAGTTACGGCCGGGGGCAGTACTTC
TRBV19	once	TRBJ1-1	NA	CASSGKNTEAFF	TGTGCCAGTAGTGGGAAGAACACTGAAGCTTTCTTT
TRBV5-1	NA	TRBJ2-5	NA	CASSLGEETQYF	TGCGCCAGCAGCTTAGGAGAAGAGACCCAGTACTTC
TRBV5-1	NA	TRBJ2-4	NA	CASSLAPQGDAKNIQYF	TGCGCCAGCAGCTTGGCCCCCCAGGGCGATGCCAAAAACATTCAGTACTTC
TRBV25-1	NA	TRBJ1-6	TRBD1	CASSGQGATSPLHF	TGTGCCAGCAGTGGACAGGGAGCTACTTCACCCCTCCACTTT
TRBV29-1	NA	TRBJ2-5	NA	CSVALAFETQYF	TGCAGCGTTGCGCTAGCTTTTGAGACCCAGTACTTC
TRBV24-1	NA	TRBJ2-1	TRBD2	CATSDSTSGGDEQFF	TGTGCCACCAGTGACTCGACTAGCGGGGGAGACGAGCAGTTCTTC
TRBV7-3	NA	TRBJ2-2	NA	CASSLRRGELFF	TGTGCCAGCAGCTTAAGACGCGGGGAGCTGTTTTTT
TRBV27	few	TRBJ1-1	NA	CASSPQVTVNTEAFF	TGTGCCAGCAGTCCCCAAGTCACAGTGAACACTGAAGCTTTCTTT
TRBV5-1	NA	TRBJ2-5	TRBD2	CASSLSPSGQETQYF	TGCGCCAGCAGCTTGTCCCCTAGCGGACAAGAGACCCAGTACTTC
TRBV18	few	TRBJ1-1	NA	CASSPETGEAFF	TGTGCCAGCTCACCTGAGACAGGCGAAGCTTTCTTT
TRBV6-6	NA	TRBJ2-7	NA	CASSYISSYEQYF	TGTGCCAGCAGTTACATCAGCTCCTACGAGCAGTACTTC
TRBV30	NA	TRBJ1-5	NA	CAWSVQGQPQHF	TGTGCCTGGAGTGTACAGGGTCAGCCCCAGCATTTT
TRBV3-1/TRBV3-2	NA	TRBJ2-1	NA	CASSRGYTYNEQFF	TGTGCCAGCAGCCGGGGGTACACCTACAATGAGCAGTTCTTC
TRBV10-2	NA	TRBJ2-5	TRBD2	CASRDILAGGGETQYF	TGCGCCAGCAGGGATATCCTAGCGGGAGGGGGGGAGACCCAGTACTTC
TRBV3-1/TRBV3-2	NA	TRBJ1-2	NA	CASSQEFGTYGYTF	TGTGCCAGCAGCCAAGAGTTCGGGACCTATGGCTACACCTTC
TRBV7-9	NA	TRBJ2-5	NA	CASSWDLSGETQYF	TGTGCCAGCAGCTGGGACCTCTCCGGGGAGACCCAGTACTTC
TRBV7-2	NA	TRBJ1-2	NA	CASSLGVSGYTF	TGTGCCAGCAGCTTAGGAGTGTCCGGCTACACCTTC
TRBV10-3	NA	TRBJ2-1	TRBD2	CAIAGLAGYEQFF	TGTGCCATCGCGGGACTAGCGGGCTATGAGCAGTTCTTC
TRBV19	NA	TRBJ2-4	NA	CASSGHLAKNIQYF	TGTGCCAGTAGTGGACATTTAGCCAAAAACATTCAGTACTTC
TRBV18	NA	TRBJ2-1	NA	CASSPSTYGTAPNEQFF	TGTGCCAGCTCACCTAGCACATACGGCACTGCCCCTAATGAGCAGTTCTTC
TRBV6-5	NA	TRBJ1-4	NA	CASTRPGAREKLFF	TGTGCCAGCACCCGCCCAGGGGCCAGGGAAAAACTGTTTTTT